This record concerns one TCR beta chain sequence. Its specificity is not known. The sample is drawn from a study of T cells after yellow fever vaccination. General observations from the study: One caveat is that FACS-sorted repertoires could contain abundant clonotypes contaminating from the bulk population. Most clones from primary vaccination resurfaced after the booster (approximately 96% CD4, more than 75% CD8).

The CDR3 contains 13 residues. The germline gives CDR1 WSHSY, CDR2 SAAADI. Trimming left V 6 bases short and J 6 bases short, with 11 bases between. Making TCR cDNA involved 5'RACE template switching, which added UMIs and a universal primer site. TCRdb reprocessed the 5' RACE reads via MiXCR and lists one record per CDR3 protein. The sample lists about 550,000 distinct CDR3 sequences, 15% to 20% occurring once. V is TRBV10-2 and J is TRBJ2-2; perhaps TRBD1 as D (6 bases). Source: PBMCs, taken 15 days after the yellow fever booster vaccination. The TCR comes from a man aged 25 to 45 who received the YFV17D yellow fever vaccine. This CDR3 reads CASRTQGSGELFF. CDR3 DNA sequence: TGCGCCAGCAGGACCCAGGGGTCCGGGGAGCTGTTTTTT.